The clone carrying this TCR beta chain was observed many times. TCRdb re-called the PCR reads via MiXCR. The sample has about 50,000 clones, less than 4.5% seen once. The CDR3 runs 15 residues. Trimming pared 0 bases from V and 3 bases from J, leaving 12 bases between. Looked up from germline, CDR1 is GTSNPN and CDR2 is SVGIG (reference sequence). All patients were treatment-naive before thyroid surgery. This entry is derived from a study of metastatic and nonmetastatic thyroid tumors. The source is a female donor with papillary thyroid cancer or a benign thyroid nodule (not recorded which). Some clones in this sample may be carry-over from other donors' samples. The chain has TRBV30 and TRBJ1-5; D not certain. Sequenced sample: blood. The CDR3: CAWSVPDLDNQPQHF. The DNA of the CDR3 is TGTGCCTGGAGTGTACCGGACCTGGACAATCAGCCCCAGCATTTT.